This TCR beta chain was profiled in a study of CD8+ T cells in alopecia areata. General study results and limits: Resident alphabeta T-cell populations of normal skin are likewise subject to sequencing in scalp samples.

Losses at the gene ends were 6 bases for V and 2 bases for J; bases not matched to a gene: 2. Germline CDR1 is LNHNV and CDR2 is YYDKDF (reference sequence). This CDR3 is built from 13 residues. Extraction of RNA preceded its reverse transcription into cDNA, which served as the sequencing template. Here immunoSEQ multiplex PCR was the method, and the copy in TCRdb shows in-frame clones only, minus some. The sample consists of tens of thousands of clones, roughly half of them appearing once. Notes on this clone: Its specificity is not known.

This receptor was obtained from a human donor with alopecia areata. Sequencing was carried out using NKG2D-high CD8+ T cells sorted from blood. The chain is built from TRBV15 and TRBJ2-7, with 9 bases matching TRBD2. This CDR3 is CATSLAGPYEQYF. The CDR3 nucleotides read TGTGCCACCAGTCTAGCGGGACCCTACGAGCAGTACTTC.